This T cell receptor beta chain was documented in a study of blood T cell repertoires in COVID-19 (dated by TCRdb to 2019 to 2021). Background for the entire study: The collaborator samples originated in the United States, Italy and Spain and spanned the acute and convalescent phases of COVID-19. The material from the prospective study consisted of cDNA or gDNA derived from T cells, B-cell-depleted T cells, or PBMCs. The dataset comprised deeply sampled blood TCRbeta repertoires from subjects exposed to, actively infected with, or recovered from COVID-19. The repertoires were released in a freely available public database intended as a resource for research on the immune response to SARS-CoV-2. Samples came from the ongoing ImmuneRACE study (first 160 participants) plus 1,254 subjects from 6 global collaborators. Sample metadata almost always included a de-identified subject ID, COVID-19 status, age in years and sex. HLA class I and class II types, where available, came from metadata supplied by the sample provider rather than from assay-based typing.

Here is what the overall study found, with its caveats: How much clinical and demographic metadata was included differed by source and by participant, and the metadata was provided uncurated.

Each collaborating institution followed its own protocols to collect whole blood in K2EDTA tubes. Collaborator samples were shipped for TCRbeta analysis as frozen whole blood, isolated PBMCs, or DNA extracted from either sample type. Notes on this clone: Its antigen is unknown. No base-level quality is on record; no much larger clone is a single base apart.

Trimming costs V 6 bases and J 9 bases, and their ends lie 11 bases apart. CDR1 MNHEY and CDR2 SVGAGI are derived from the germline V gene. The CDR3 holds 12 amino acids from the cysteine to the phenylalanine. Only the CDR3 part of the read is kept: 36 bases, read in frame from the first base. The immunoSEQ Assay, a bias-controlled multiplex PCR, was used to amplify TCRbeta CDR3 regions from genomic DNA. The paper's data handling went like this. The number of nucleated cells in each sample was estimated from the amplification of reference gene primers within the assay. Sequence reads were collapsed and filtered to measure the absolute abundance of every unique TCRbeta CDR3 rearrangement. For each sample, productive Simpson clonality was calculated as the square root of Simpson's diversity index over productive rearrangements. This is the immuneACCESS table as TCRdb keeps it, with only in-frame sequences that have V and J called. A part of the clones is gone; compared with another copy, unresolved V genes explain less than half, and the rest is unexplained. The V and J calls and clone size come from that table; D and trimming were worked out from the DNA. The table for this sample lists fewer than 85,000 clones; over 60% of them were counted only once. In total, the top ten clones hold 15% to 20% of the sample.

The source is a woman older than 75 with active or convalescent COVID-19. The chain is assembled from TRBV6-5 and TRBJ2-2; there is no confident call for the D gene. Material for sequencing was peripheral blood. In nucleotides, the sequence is TGTGCCAGCAGCCGACGCGGTAGGGAGCTGTTTTTT. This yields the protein CASSRRGRELFF.